Sequencing of this T cell receptor beta chain was carried out in a study of Ad26.COV2.S vaccination and SARS-CoV-2 variants. The overall study: Participant was drawn from the COV1001 Ad26.COV2.S trial arm. Once or twice, 56 days apart, Ad26.COV2.S was delivered intramuscularly. General study points: Using TCR breadth and depth analyses may have led to underestimated total T cell responses.

Germline lookup yields CDR1 SNHLY and CDR2 FYNNEI. With 2 bases removed from V and 4 bases from J, the gap between germline ends came to 12 bases. The CDR3 contains 14 residues. On this clone itself: Its antigen is not identified.

As to treatment: some 20 received Ad26.COV2.S at low or high dose, single or two shots; about five received placebo; per-sample allocation not given. On day 63 after the first injection, vaccine and placebo recipients gave samples. Libraries were prepared by immunoSEQ multiplex PCR; TCRdb keeps only in-frame clonotypes and omits some of them. This sample yields about 260,000 clones, of which roughly 85% are seen a single time; roughly 3% belongs to the top ten. The chain joins TRBV2 to TRBJ2-7, with D possibly matching TRBD2 (6 bases). The source was peripheral blood, collected in a trial of Ad26.COV2.S vaccine versus placebo. This clonotype was sampled from a person aged 18-65 years who received the Ad26.COV2.S COVID-19 vaccine or a placebo. In DNA form, the CDR3 reads TGTGCCAGCAGTGAACAGGGCAGCGGGTACGAGCAGTACTTC. Protein: CASSEQGSGYEQYF.